Listed here are 3 T cell receptor beta chains from one sample, sequenced in a study of cytomegalovirus exposure and HLA in healthy donors. The study ran its PCR with 60 Vbeta and 13 Jbeta primers. The assay was immunoSEQ multiplex PCR, and TCRdb's table has in-frame clones only and misses some. The repertoire holds 150,000 to 180,000 clones, with 79% as singletons. The specimen sequenced was PBMCs. The receptors come from a man aged 25 to 40 in good health and CMV-seropositive.

The V and J genes are TRBV9 and TRBJ2-3; TRBD2 is a possible D gene (5 bases). V was trimmed by 0 bases and J by 0 bases, leaving 5 bases between them. This CDR3 is built from 14 residues. In germline, CDR1 is SGDLS, CDR2 YYNGEE. CDR3 sequence (DNA): TGTGCCAGCAGCGTAGGGACTAGCACAGATACGCAGTATTTT. Translating gives CASSVGTSTDTQYF.

V gene TRBV14 combines with J gene TRBJ1-2; D might be TRBD1 (6 bases). Germline loops: CDR1 SGHDN, CDR2 FVKESK. V was cut by 4 bases and J by 2 bases, with 11 bases left in between. There are 14 residues in the CDR3. CDR3: CASSRRGGNYGYTF. The CDR3 nucleotides are TGTGCCAGCAGCCGGAGGGGGGGGAACTATGGCTACACCTTC.

This rearrangement joins TRBV5-1 to TRBJ1-5, with no clear D. Germline V gene sequence: CDR1 SGHRS, CDR2 YFSETQ. The CDR3 is 13 amino acids. V lost 2 bases and J 5 bases, leaving 8 bases between the germline ends. The CDR3 DNA follows: TGCGCCAGCAGCTTTGGTCAGGATCAGCCCCAGCATTTT. Protein product: CASSFGQDQPQHF.